Listed here are 8 T cell receptor beta chains from one sample, sequenced in a study of blood T cells in healthy people across ages. A sample-barcoded 5' primer and a J-beta primer mix were used in a second PCR of about 7 to 12 cycles. TCRdb re-analysed the 5' RACE reads in MiXCR, keeping a single row per CDR3 protein. The top ten clones hold over 2% of a sample with 2 million or so distinct CDR3 sequences, around half of them seen once. Sequenced: blood. The receptors shown here come from a woman aged 40 to 55 in good health.

The rearrangement joins TRBV11-2 to TRBJ2-3; possibly TRBD2 for D (5 bases). The length of the CDR3 is 15 residues. Trimming removed 5 bases from V and 0 bases from J, with 12 bases in between. Germline V gene sequence: CDR1 SGHAT, CDR2 FQNNGV. For the CDR3, the DNA is TGTGCCAGCAGCCTCCGGAGGATCAGCACAGATACGCAGTATTTT. It is translated as CASSLRRISTDTQYF.

The chain recombines TRBV5-1 with TRBJ2-3; TRBD2 might be the D (6 bases). This CDR3 is 14 amino acids long. The V end was cut by 6 bases, the J end by 5 bases, with 16 bases between. Germline V gene sequence: CDR1 SGHRS, CDR2 YFSETQ. This chain's CDR3 is CASNPGGVRDTQYF. As DNA, the CDR3 is TGCGCCAGCAACCCCGGGGGAGTGAGAGATACGCAGTATTTT.

The chain recombines TRBV20-1 with TRBJ2-5, with 8 bases lining up with TRBD2. CDR1 is DFQATT and CDR2 is SNEGSKA in the germline V gene (reference sequence). Losses at the gene ends were 3 bases for V and 11 bases for J; bases not matched to a gene: 17. The CDR3 is 15 residues long. The CDR3 is CSASRSGGYWNEQYF. Here the CDR3 DNA reads TGCAGTGCTAGTCGAAGCGGGGGCTACTGGAATGAGCAGTACTTC.

The chain couples TRBV7-6 to TRBJ2-6; no clear D. Trimming took off 1 base at V and 5 bases at J, with 15 bases between the two ends. Looked up from germline, CDR1 is SGHVS and CDR2 is FNYEAQ. The CDR3 spans 17 residues. The CDR3, as DNA: TGTGCCAGCAGCTTAGAAGACGGTGGATTCAGGGCCAACGTCCTGACTTTC. Amino acids: CASSLEDGGFRANVLTF.

The chain has TRBV5-1 and TRBJ2-3, with D possibly being TRBD2 (6 bases). V lost 2 bases to trimming and J lost 11 bases, with 24 bases between them. The CDR3 has 16 amino acids. The V gene's germline CDR1 is SGHRS and CDR2 YFSETQ. The CDR3: CASSFHGGERLTGQYF. CDR3 nucleotides: TGCGCCAGCAGCTTCCACGGGGGAGAGAGACTTACTGGGCAGTATTTT.

The chain uses TRBV6-5 and TRBJ2-4; D is possibly TRBD1 (6 bases). With the DNA end fitting TRBJ2-1 better, the J assignment may be wrong. Germline-derived CDR1 and CDR2 are MNHEY and SVGAGI. This CDR3 region has 13 residues. Here the CDR3 reads CASSYSNTGYQFF. The CDR3 region has the DNA TGTGCCAGCAGTTACTCGAATACAGGGTATCAGTTCTTC.

The chain joins TRBV27 to TRBJ2-3; 9 nucleotides match TRBD2. From germline, CDR1 is MNHEY and CDR2 SMNVEV (reference sequence). The CDR3 totals 16 residues. J was trimmed by 6 bases and V by 2 bases; bases with no gene match: 9. The CDR3 is CASSLRVSGGPDTQYF. For the CDR3, the DNA is TGTGCCAGCAGTTTAAGGGTTAGCGGGGGCCCGGATACGCAGTATTTT.

This clonotype was seen a few times. The chain combines TRBV7-2 with TRBJ2-3; 10 positions match TRBD1. The CDR3 runs to 15 residues. Germline lookup yields CDR1 SGHTA and CDR2 FQGNSA. The J segment lost 2 bases and the V segment lost 4 bases, leaving 3 bases of the junction unmatched. The CDR3 protein is CASSSGQGHTDTQYF. The CDR3 nucleotides read TGTGCCAGCAGCTCGGGACAGGGGCACACAGATACGCAGTATTTT.